This T cell receptor beta chain was captured by sequencing in a study of regulatory T cells in long-lasting Graves disease. Whole-study results and caveats: Relative to new patients (around 1,000), persistent patients exhibited greater sharing of public clonotypes (around 3,000).

This clonotype was counted ten times or more. Its specificity is unknown. CDR3 size: 12 residues. V was pared by 1 base and J by 9 bases, with 7 bases between. Germline V CDR1 and CDR2: LGHDT, YNNKEL (reference sequence). Time point described: newly diagnosed GD, antithyroid drugs for less than 3 months. Isolated PBMC RNA provided the starting material for the TCR library. Building the TCR beta libraries relied on iRepertoire HTBI primers, and CDR3 regions underwent Arm-PCR. Authors' data handling: The study identified about 60 TRBV and 13 to 15 TRBJ segments across samples. One entry per CDR3 protein results from TCRdb running MiXCR on the multiplex PCR reads. The V and J calls and clone size are TCRdb's, not the authors'. Among some 220,000 distinct CDR3 sequences listed, approximately 19% were seen once. These data also formed part of another study, on T cells in Graves' hyperthyroidism and ophthalmopathy. From that study: Absent ophthalmopathy progression within 18 months defined stable Graves' hyperthyroidism.

The chain couples TRBV3-1 to TRBJ2-1; no clear D gene. The clonotype was recovered from a woman between 25 and 40 years old with Graves disease. The sequences come from peripheral blood mononuclear cells (PBMCs), collected at new diagnosis, from a patient treated with antithyroid drugs. CDR3 loop: CASSQVGGEQFF. DNA for the CDR3: TGTGCCAGCAGCCAAGTCGGCGGTGAGCAGTTCTTC.